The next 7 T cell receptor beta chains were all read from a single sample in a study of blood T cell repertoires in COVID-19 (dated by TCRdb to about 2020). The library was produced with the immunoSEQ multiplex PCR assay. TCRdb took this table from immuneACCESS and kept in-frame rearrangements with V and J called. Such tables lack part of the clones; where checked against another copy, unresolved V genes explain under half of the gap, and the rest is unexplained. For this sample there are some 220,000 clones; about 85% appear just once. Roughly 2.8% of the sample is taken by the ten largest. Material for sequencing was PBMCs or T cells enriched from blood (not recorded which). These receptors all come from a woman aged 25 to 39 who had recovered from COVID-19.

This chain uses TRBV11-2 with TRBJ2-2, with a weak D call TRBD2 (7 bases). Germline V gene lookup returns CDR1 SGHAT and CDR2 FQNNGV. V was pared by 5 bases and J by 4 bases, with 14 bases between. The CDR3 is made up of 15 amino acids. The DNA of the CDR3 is TGTGCCAGCAGCAAAGGGGGGGGGCCCACCGGGGAGCTGTTTTTT. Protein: CASSKGGGPTGELFF.

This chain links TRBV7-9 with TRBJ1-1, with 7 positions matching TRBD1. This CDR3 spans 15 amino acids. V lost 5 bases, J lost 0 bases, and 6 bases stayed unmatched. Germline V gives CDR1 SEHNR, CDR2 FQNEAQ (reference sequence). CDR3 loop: CASSPLTGLNTEAFF. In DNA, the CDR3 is TGTGCCAGCAGCCCATTGACAGGGTTGAACACTGAAGCTTTCTTT.

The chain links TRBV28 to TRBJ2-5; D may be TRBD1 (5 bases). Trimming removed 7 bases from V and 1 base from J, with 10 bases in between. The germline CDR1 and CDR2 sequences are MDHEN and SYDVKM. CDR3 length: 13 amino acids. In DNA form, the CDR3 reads TGTGCCAGCATGCGCAGGGCCCAAGAGACCCAGTACTTC. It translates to CASMRRAQETQYF.

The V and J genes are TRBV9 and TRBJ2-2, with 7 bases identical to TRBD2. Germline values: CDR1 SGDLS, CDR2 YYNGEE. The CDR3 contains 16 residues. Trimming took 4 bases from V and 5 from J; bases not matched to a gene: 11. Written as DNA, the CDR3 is TGTGCCAGCAGCCCGAATGGTGGGGAGGGGACCGGGGAGCTGTTTTTT. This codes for CASSPNGGEGTGELFF.

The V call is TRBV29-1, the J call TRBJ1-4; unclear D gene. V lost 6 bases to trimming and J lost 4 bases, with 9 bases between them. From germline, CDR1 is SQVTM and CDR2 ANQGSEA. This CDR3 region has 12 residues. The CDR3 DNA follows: TGCAGCGTGGGGAGCAGTAATGAAAAACTGTTTTTT. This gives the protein CSVGSSNEKLFF.

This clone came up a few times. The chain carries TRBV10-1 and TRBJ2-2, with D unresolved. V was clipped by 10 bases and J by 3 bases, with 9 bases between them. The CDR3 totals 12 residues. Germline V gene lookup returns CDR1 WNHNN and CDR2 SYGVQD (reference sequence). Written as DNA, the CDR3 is TGCGCCAACTCAGGATACACCGGGGAGCTGTTTTTT. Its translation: CANSGYTGELFF.

The CDR3: CASSVGTEADTQYF. The CDR3 region has the DNA TGTGCCAGTAGTGTCGGGACAGAAGCAGATACGCAGTATTTT. J is TRBJ2-3 and V is TRBV19; the match to TRBD1 covers 7 bases. V lost 5 bases and J lost 4; bases outside the gene matches: 6. The CDR3 has 14 residues. CDR1 and CDR2 (germline): LNHDA, SQIVND (reference sequence).